The 30 T cell receptor beta chains listed next were all sequenced from one sample in a study of siplizumab effects on memory and regulatory T cells. Generated by immunoSEQ multiplex PCR, the TCRdb table keeps only in-frame clones and is missing some. Of 85,000 to 90,000 clones listed, 85% to 90% are singletons. Sequenced: CD4+ T cells sorted from blood. The receptors originated from a human donor in good health.

The chain recombines TRBV5-1 with TRBJ1-5; no reliable D call. Germline CDR1 is SGHRS and CDR2 is YFSETQ. V was clipped by 0 bases and J by 0 bases, with 7 bases between them. There are 15 residues in the CDR3. This CDR3 is CASSLAGNSNQPQHF. Written as DNA, the CDR3 is TGCGCCAGCAGCTTGGCGGGGAATAGCAATCAGCCCCAGCATTTT.

The rearrangement uses TRBV7-3 and TRBJ2-1; D is perhaps TRBD2 (5 bases). The V gene lost 3 bases and the J gene lost 8 bases, with 11 bases spanning the gap. CDR3 length equals 13 residues. The germline gives CDR1 SGHTA, CDR2 FQGTGA. The CDR3 loop reads CASSFATTDEQFF. The DNA for the CDR3 is TGTGCCAGCAGCTTCGCGACTACCGATGAGCAGTTCTTC.

This rearrangement joins TRBV18 to TRBJ2-3; 12 bases map to TRBD2. After removal of 1 base from V and 3 bases from J, the junction contained 20 bases not matched to a gene. CDR1 and CDR2 (germline): KGHSH, LQKENI. This CDR3 spans 22 amino acids. CDR3: CASSPRPSSGRADPWGTDTQYF. CDR3 DNA: TGTGCCAGCTCACCACGCCCTTCTAGCGGGAGGGCCGATCCCTGGGGGACAGATACGCAGTATTTT.

This clone was counted once. The V and J genes are TRBV4-1 and TRBJ2-7; 7 bases match TRBD1. The CDR3 has 15 residues. The junction had 5 bases not matched to a gene; V was cut back by 0 bases and J by 3 bases. CDR1 and CDR2 (germline): MGHRA, YSYEKL. The CDR3 spells CASSQERGRSYEQYF. DNA for the CDR3: TGCGCCAGCAGCCAAGAGAGGGGGCGAAGCTACGAGCAGTACTTC.

The chain links TRBV28 to TRBJ2-7; D is uncertain. V gave up 4 bases and J gave up 2 bases, with 9 bases separating them. Germline V lookup: CDR1 MDHEN, CDR2 SYDVKM. The CDR3 loop spans 13 amino acids. The CDR3 reads CASSSSGAYEQYF. The DNA for the CDR3 is TGTGCCAGCAGTTCTTCAGGTGCCTACGAGCAGTACTTC.

The rearrangement links TRBV5-1 to TRBJ2-3, with TRBD1 matching 7 bases. Looked up from germline, CDR1 is SGHRS and CDR2 is YFSETQ. This CDR3 has 14 residues. J lost 1 base, V lost 4 bases, and 3 bases had no gene match. CDR3 region: CASSRGQGTDTQYF. CDR3 bases: TGCGCCAGCAGCCGAGGACAGGGCACAGATACGCAGTATTTT.

As for this clone: A read error may account for a junction end that differs from germline. This chain links TRBV5-5 with TRBJ2-1; 12 nucleotides agree with TRBD2. From germline, CDR1 is SGHKS and CDR2 YYEKEE (reference sequence). The CDR3 has 17 residues. The CDR3 here is CASSFPSGRASNNEQFF. CDR3 in DNA: TGTGCCAGCAGCTTCCCTAGCGGGAGGGCCTCCAACAATGAGCAGTTCTTC.

This clone is a singleton in its sample. In DNA form, the CDR3 reads TGTGCCAGCAGTGTTGGGACAGGGGGCACCGGGGAGCTGTTTTTT. Translating it yields CASSVGTGGTGELFF. This chain joins TRBV6-4 and TRBJ2-2; 11 bases fit TRBD1. Germline-derived CDR1 and CDR2 are MRHNA and SNTAGT. The length of the CDR3 is 15 residues. V lost 4 bases, J lost 4 bases, and 2 bases stayed unmatched.

The table lists this clone with a count of one. The J gene is TRBJ2-2, the V gene TRBV21-1; the table gives TRBD2 as D, unverified against the DNA. TRBV21-1 is assigned pseudogene status. The CDR3 is made up of 16 amino acids. This CDR3 is CASPMGAERDTGELFF. The CDR3 region has the DNA TGTGCCAGCCCCATGGGTGCGGAGAGGGACACCGGGGAGCTGTTTTTT.

V is TRBV11-3 and J is TRBJ2-3; D is unclear. V was cut by 3 bases and J by 0 bases, with 1 base left in between. Germline V gives CDR1 SGHNT, CDR2 YENEEA. CDR3 length equals 12 residues. The CDR3: CASSLSTDTQYF. CDR3 DNA: TGTGCCAGCAGCTTGAGCACAGATACGCAGTATTTT.

The sample holds one count of this clone. The chain couples TRBV4-1 to TRBJ2-5, with TRBD2 matching 9 bases. Germline assignment: CDR1 MGHRA and CDR2 YSYEKL. J gave up 4 bases and V 1 base, and 13 bases lay outside the gene matches. This CDR3 has 18 amino acids. The CDR3 coding sequence is TGCGCCAGCAGCCAAGGGATGATAGCGGGGGCCGGGAGAGAGACCCAGTACTTC. This sequence encodes CASSQGMIAGAGRETQYF.

This rearrangement joins TRBV9 to TRBJ1-2; TRBD1 matches 8 bases. Germline trimming cut 4 bases from V and 4 bases from J; bases unmatched to any gene: 9. CDR3 size: 15 residues. The germline CDR1 and CDR2 sequences are SGDLS and YYNGEE. The CDR3 loop is CASSLRDRPSYGYTF. The DNA of the CDR3 is TGTGCCAGCAGCCTCCGGGACAGGCCCTCCTATGGCTACACCTTC.

The V and J genes are TRBV6-6 and TRBJ2-1; D is unresolved. V lost 4 bases and J lost 7, with 8 bases in between. CDR1 is MNHNY and CDR2 is SVGAGI in the germline V gene (reference sequence). CDR3 length: 12 residues. The DNA for the CDR3 is TGTGCCAGCAGTTCCTCAGTGAATGAGCAGTTCTTC. Translating gives CASSSSVNEQFF.

The chain carries TRBV19 and TRBJ2-3, with D possibly being TRBD2 (6 bases). The germline gives CDR1 LNHDA, CDR2 SQIVND (reference sequence). The V and J ends lost 6 bases and 0 bases respectively, with 16 bases between them. The CDR3 has 16 residues. CDR3 nucleotides: TGTGCCAGTAGCCGTACGGGACTCCGGAGCACAGATACGCAGTATTTT. Its protein is CASSRTGLRSTDTQYF.

As concerns this clone: One end of the junction is discordant with germline, which a read error may explain. The rearrangement joins TRBV5-8 to TRBJ2-7; no clear D gene. There are 9 residues in the CDR3. Germline CDR1 and CDR2: SGHTS and YDEGEE. CDR3 coding DNA: TGTGCCAACTCCGACGAGCAGTACTTC. It codes for CANSDEQYF.

This chain uses TRBV28 with TRBJ2-5, with 9 bases fitting TRBD2. V was pared by 5 bases and J by 5 bases, with 9 bases of the junction left unmatched. In germline, CDR1 is MDHEN, CDR2 SYDVKM. The CDR3 is 15 residues long. The CDR3 sequence is CASSPWTSVGETQYF. Here the CDR3 DNA reads TGTGCCAGCAGTCCGTGGACTAGCGTGGGGGAGACCCAGTACTTC.

The chain couples TRBV6-1 to TRBJ1-3; D remains unclear. V dropped 7 bases and J dropped 0 bases, with 4 bases sitting between them. The CDR3 spans 12 residues. Germline CDR1 is MNHNS and CDR2 is SASEGT. CDR3 in amino acids: CASTNSGNTIYF. CDR3 coding DNA: TGTGCCAGCACAAACTCTGGAAACACCATATATTTT.

The genes are TRBV11-2 and TRBJ2-7, with 7 nucleotides matching TRBD1. CDR1 is SGHAT, CDR2 FQNNGV, per germline. The CDR3 runs 12 residues. V was clipped by 5 bases and J by 12 bases; unmatched bases: 10. The CDR3 region has the DNA TGTGCCAGCAGCCAACCGACAGGGCTGGGGTACTTC. Its translation: CASSQPTGLGYF.

The chain recombines TRBV4-1 with TRBJ2-5; the match to TRBD1 covers 7 bases. In germline, CDR1 is MGHRA, CDR2 YSYEKL. The CDR3 length is 12 residues. J was trimmed by 6 bases and V by 9 bases; bases with no gene match: 7. The CDR3 DNA follows: TGCGCCAGTGCAGGGGGATCAAAGACCCAGTACTTC. Amino acids: CASAGGSKTQYF.

This clone has just one count. This sequence joins TRBV11-3 and TRBJ2-5; unclear D gene. Germline CDR1 and CDR2: SGHNT and YENEEA. V was cut by 1 base and J by 2 bases, with 8 bases left in between. This CDR3 contains 14 residues. CDR3 residues: CASSLGTNQETQYF. As DNA, the CDR3 is TGTGCCAGCAGCTTAGGCACCAATCAAGAGACCCAGTACTTC.

This CDR3 is CASSRQGISNQPQHF. The CDR3 DNA reads as TGTGCCAGTAGTAGACAGGGGATAAGCAATCAGCCCCAGCATTTT. This chain connects TRBV19 to TRBJ1-5; 8 bases are shared with TRBD1. CDR1 and CDR2 (germline): LNHDA, SQIVND (reference sequence). The CDR3 covers 15 residues. V was pared by 4 bases and J by 1 base, with 3 bases of the junction left unmatched.

A single count supports this clone. The J gene is TRBJ1-2, the V gene TRBV9; D call uncertain. Per the germline V gene, CDR1 is SGDLS and CDR2 is YYNGEE. V lost 0 bases and J lost 8, with 14 bases in between. The CDR3 extends over 14 amino acids. DNA of the CDR3: TGTGCCAGCAGCGTAGAGGCGGGAGGAGGAGGCTACACCTTC. Translating it yields CASSVEAGGGGYTF.

The rearrangement uses TRBV29-1 and TRBJ1-4; D is uncertain. The CDR3 has 13 residues. Trimming left V 4 bases short and J 0 bases short, with 6 bases between. Per germline, CDR1 SQVTM and CDR2 ANQGSEA. The CDR3 DNA reads as TGCAGCGTTGCAAGACCAACTAATGAAAAACTGTTTTTT. Translated: CSVARPTNEKLFF.

V gene TRBV28 combines with J gene TRBJ2-5; D is tentatively TRBD1 or TRBD2 (6 bases each). Trimming pared 8 bases from V and 1 base from J, leaving 11 bases between. This CDR3 has 13 amino acids. The germline V gene has CDR1 MDHEN and CDR2 SYDVKM. CDR3 coding DNA: TGTGCCAGCCGAGGGGGGTTCCAAGAGACCCAGTACTTC. Amino acid sequence: CASRGGFQETQYF.

J is TRBJ2-7 and V is TRBV19, with D possibly matching TRBD1 (5 bases). The V gene's germline CDR1 is LNHDA and CDR2 SQIVND (reference sequence). The ends were cut back, 10 bases at V and 5 bases at J, with 18 bases in the middle. CDR3 size: 13 residues. As DNA, the CDR3 is TGTGCCACAATCAGCAGGGTAGGCGACGAGCAGTACTTC. As protein: CATISRVGDEQYF.

This clone was observed a few times. The junction does not match germline at one end; this may be a read error. This rearrangement joins TRBV4-1 to TRBJ2-6, with 7 bases identical to TRBD2. In germline, CDR1 is MGHRA, CDR2 YSYEKL. CDR3 length: 19 amino acids. The CDR3 sequence is CASSQDTSGTTSGSNVLTF. The CDR3 bases are TGCGCCAGCAGCCAAGACACAAGCGGGACTACCTCTGGGTCCAACGTCCTGACTTTC.

This chain joins TRBV7-9 and TRBJ2-7, with 9 positions matching TRBD1. Losses at the gene ends were 4 bases for V and 6 bases for J; bases not matched to a gene: 1. This CDR3 has 12 residues. Germline lookup yields CDR1 SEHNR and CDR2 FQNEAQ (reference sequence). The CDR3 DNA follows: TGTGCCAGCAGCTGGACAGGGGTCGAGCAGTACTTC. It codes for CASSWTGVEQYF.

The rearrangement links TRBV7-2 to TRBJ1-2, with D tentatively TRBD1 (5 bases). V was pared by 1 base and J by 8 bases, with 17 bases between. Germline V lookup: CDR1 SGHTA, CDR2 FQGNSA. The CDR3 length is 15 residues. DNA for the CDR3: TGTGCCAGCAGCTTAGGTCCGGACCGTTGGGGGGGCTACACCTTC. This encodes CASSLGPDRWGGYTF.

The chain links TRBV6-5 to TRBJ2-7; D uncertain. The germline V and J ends were trimmed by 2 bases and 1 base, with 9 bases remaining between them. The length of the CDR3 is 14 residues. The V gene's germline CDR1 is MNHEY and CDR2 SVGAGI. The CDR3 DNA is TGTGCCAGCAGTTACATGGGCAGTTCCTACGAGCAGTACTTC. Protein sequence: CASSYMGSSYEQYF.

The chain carries TRBV29-1 and TRBJ1-2; 7 nucleotides match TRBD1. This CDR3 spans 13 amino acids. Germline V lookup: CDR1 SQVTM, CDR2 ANQGSEA. Trimming at V came to 1 base and at J to 3 bases, leaving 2 bases not matched to a gene. In nucleotides, the CDR3 is TGCAGCGTTGAAGGCAGGGGGTACTATGGCTACACCTTC. The encoded protein is CSVEGRGYYGYTF.